The clone carrying this TCR beta chain showed up just a few times. No antigen is known for it. These data belong to a study of T cells in localized non-small cell lung cancer. Study-wide results and limits: When the top 100 tumor clones were examined, a median about 60 of them also appeared in the adjacent lung, which was paired and uninvolved. Exceeding tumor, uninvolved adjacent lung had the highest T cell clonality.

Using immunoSEQ multiplex PCR, the repertoire was profiled, and TCRdb retains in-frame clones only, with some absent. Of about 59,000 clones listed, 90% to 95% are singletons. Between the trimmed V and J ends, which lost 4 bases and 3 bases, there was a span of 13 bases. CDR1 and CDR2 from the germline V gene are SGHVS and FQNEAQ. The CDR3 is 16 residues long. The sample in question was peripheral blood, obtained before any cancer treatment. The TCR comes from a man between 35 and 75 years old with stage I lung adenocarcinoma. This chain connects TRBV7-8 to TRBJ2-6; D is unclear. The CDR3 region is CASSSTYPRGANVLTF. As DNA, the CDR3 is TGTGCCAGCAGCTCAACCTACCCGCGTGGGGCCAACGTCCTGACTTTC.